This TCR beta chain originates from a study of blood T cell repertoires in COVID-19. Overall study context: Samples came from the United States, Italy and Spain, spanning acute and convalescent COVID-19. From T cells, B-cell-depleted T cells, or PBMCs came the material, which was cDNA or gDNA.

Trimming took 1 base from V and 0 from J, leaving 16 bases between them. In germline, CDR1 is LGHNA, CDR2 YNFKEQ. CDR3 length: 18 residues. Original data processing: The authors estimated nucleated cell counts from reference gene primer amplification. The repertoire was sequenced with immunoSEQ multiplex PCR; TCRdb's copy has only in-frame clones and lacks some. D and trimming come from the DNA, and the V and J calls and clone size come from that table. The profile shows about 110,000 clones, around four fifths of them singletons. The sample consisted of peripheral blood. The source is a woman in her 70s with acute or convalescent COVID-19. This sequence joins TRBV4-2 and TRBJ1-5; perhaps TRBD1 as D (6 bases). The DNA for the CDR3 is TGTGCCAGCAGCCAAGGAGGACAGTCCGGGATTAGCAATCAGCCCCAGCATTTT. It specifies CASSQGGQSGISNQPQHF.